This T cell receptor beta chain originates from a study of blood T cells in healthy people across ages. The donors, all healthy, were Caucasians living in Russia, aged roughly 6 to 100. Study outcomes and limitations: In older individuals, TCR beta diversity per million T cells was lower, falling roughly linearly with age. It was the long-lived donors that had more naive CD4+ cells and higher diversity than aged donors.

Alongside a J-beta primer mix, a sample-barcoded 5' primer served in a second PCR lasting roughly 7 to 11 cycles. Every cDNA molecule bore a tag from a template-switch adaptor containing 12 random nucleotides. Each CDR3 protein gets one entry after TCRdb re-called the 5' RACE reads with MiXCR. The sample records about 680,000 distinct CDR3 sequences, 45% to 50% being singletons. In regard to this clonotype: The target antigen is unknown.

This receptor was taken from an older woman in good health. Sequenced: blood.

The CDR3 here is CASSLGVAGVGGTQYF. CDR3 DNA: TGTGCCAGCAGCTTAGGAGTAGCGGGAGTCGGGGGGACCCAGTACTTC. This rearrangement joins TRBV7-9 to TRBJ2-5; 9 bases are shared with TRBD2. The CDR3 is made up of 16 amino acids. With 1 base clipped from V and 7 bases from J, the junction kept 10 bases outside the gene matches. In germline, CDR1 is SEHNR, CDR2 FQNEAQ (reference sequence).